This T cell receptor (beta chain) was sequenced in a study of T cells after yellow fever vaccination. TCRdb used MiXCR to reprocess the 5' RACE reads, holding one entry per CDR3 protein. The sample holds a few hundred thousand distinct CDR3 sequences, roughly 6.2% seen once. In regard to this clonotype: Its antigen is unidentified.

Germline V gene data show CDR1 as DFQATT and CDR2 as SNEGSKA (reference sequence). The CDR3 is 14 residues long. The V and J ends lost 5 bases and 0 bases respectively, with 14 bases between them. Study-wide points: Most clones from primary vaccination were detected again post-booster (about 95% CD4, about 88% CD8). Weaker, the secondary response had a peak occurring faster, on day 5 versus 15.

The TCR was taken from a man aged 25-45 years who received the YFV17D yellow fever vaccine. Sequenced here: CD4+ T cells sorted from PBMCs, sampled on the day of the yellow fever booster vaccination. The chain has TRBV20-1 and TRBJ2-7, with D perhaps matching TRBD1 (5 bases). The DNA of the CDR3 is TGCAGTGCTGGGGCGGCAGGAGCCTCCTACGAGCAGTACTTC. Translated: CSAGAAGASYEQYF.